These 21 T cell receptor beta chains came from one sample sequenced in a study of regulatory T cells in long-lasting Graves disease. HTBI primers from iRepertoire and Arm-PCR of CDR3 regions yielded the TCR beta libraries. In TCRdb, the multiplex PCR reads were re-called with MiXCR into one record per CDR3 protein. This repertoire shows about 360,000 distinct CDR3 sequences, about 17% found once; its top ten account for 20%. Time point denoted: newly diagnosed GD, antithyroid drugs for less than 3 months. Researchers made the TCR library from RNA that was extracted from PBMCs. Separately, the same data were catalogued under a study of T cells in Graves' hyperthyroidism and ophthalmopathy.

The material sequenced was peripheral blood mononuclear cells (PBMCs), taken at new diagnosis, from a patient treated with antithyroid drugs. Receptors were obtained from a woman aged 18-29 years with Graves disease.

The chain recombines TRBV4-2 with TRBJ2-3; TRBD2 matches at 8 bases. The CDR3 totals 16 residues. The trim removed 1 base at V and 6 bases at J, leaving 9 bases unmatched. Germline V gene sequence: CDR1 LGHNA, CDR2 YNFKEQ. DNA for the CDR3: TGTGCCAGCAGCCAAGGGGCGGGGGGCGTCCGGGATACGCAGTATTTT. Its protein is CASSQGAGGVRDTQYF.

This clonotype showed up many times. The J gene is TRBJ2-1, the V gene TRBV7-3; D perhaps matches TRBD2 (6 bases). The V end was cut by 5 bases, the J end by 6 bases, with 20 bases between. Germline CDR1 is SGHTA and CDR2 is FQGTGA. CDR3 length: 16 residues. The CDR3 region is CASSLGGAGFPNEQFF. The CDR3 coding sequence is TGTGCCAGCAGCCTCGGGGGAGCGGGTTTTCCCAATGAGCAGTTCTTC. Full variable domain (remainder filled in from reference TRBV7-3 and TRBJ2-1): GAGVSQTPSNKVTEKGKYVELRCDPISGHTALYWYRQSLGQGPEFLIYFQGTGAADDSGLPNDRFFAVRPEGSVSTLKIQRTERGDSAVYLCASSLGGAGFPNEQFFGPGTRLTVL.

Ten or more counts support this clonotype. V usage is TRBV11-1 and J usage is TRBJ2-2, with a possible D match to TRBD2 (5 bases). This CDR3 region has 15 residues. Germline V gives CDR1 SGHAT, CDR2 FQDESV (reference sequence). V was shortened by 1 base and J by 6 bases, with 12 bases between the two germline ends. CDR3 bases: TGTGCCAGCAGCTTAGGGACTCCACGGGCCGGGGAGCTGTTTTTT. Encoded protein: CASSLGTPRAGELFF.

This clonotype was recorded a few times. The CDR3 protein is CATSRDRGQGKEKLFF. The CDR3 DNA reads TGTGCCACCAGCAGAGATCGGGGTCAGGGGAAAGAAAAACTGTTTTTT. This rearrangement joins TRBV15 to TRBJ1-4, with a possible D match to TRBD1 (6 bases). V dropped 0 bases and J dropped 8 bases, with 16 bases sitting between them. Germline CDR1 is LNHNV and CDR2 is YYDKDF (reference sequence). The CDR3 is 16 amino acids.

About this clonotype: It differs at one base from a far larger clone, so likely a read error. J is TRBJ2-7 and V is TRBV10-3; the match to TRBD2 covers 8 bases. The length of the CDR3 is 15 residues. Germline V gives CDR1 ENHRY, CDR2 SYGVKD. The V and J ends lost 2 bases and 0 bases, in that order; junction bases with no gene match: 3. CDR3 bases: TGTGCCATCAGTGAGATAGCGGGGACCTCCTACGAGCAGTACTTC. Translated, it gives CAISEIAGTSYEQYF.

This clonotype turned up a few times. This chain joins TRBV20-1 and TRBJ1-4; a weak D match, TRBD1 (5 bases). With 5 bases removed from V and 6 bases from J, the gap between germline ends came to 19 bases. The CDR3 has 15 residues. Germline V lookup: CDR1 DFQATT, CDR2 SNEGSKA (reference sequence). The CDR3 bases are TGCAGTGCTCCCGACAGACCTAAGTCGGATGAAAAACTGTTTTTT. Encoded protein: CSAPDRPKSDEKLFF.

A remark on this clonotype: This clone may be a read error of a much larger clone one base away. It is likely a read error, because the conserved phenylalanine at the end of the CDR3 is missing. The chain couples TRBV7-2 to TRBJ2-2; a weak D match, TRBD1 (7 bases). The CDR3 is 16 amino acids. With 7 bases removed from V and 1 base from J, the gap between germline ends came to 16 bases. CDR1 and CDR2 from the germline V gene are SGHTA and FQGNSA. In nucleotides, the CDR3 is TGTGCCAGCACCGATTGGAGGGGGCGGAACACCGGGGAGCTGTTTTCT. Amino acids: CASTDWRGRNTGELFS.

This sequence joins TRBV9 and TRBJ1-1; 10 bases map to TRBD1. Germline CDR1 reads SGDLS; CDR2 reads YYNGEE. This CDR3 has 13 amino acids. V lost 2 bases, J lost 7 bases, and 2 bases stayed unmatched. In nucleotides, the CDR3 is TGTGCCAGCAGCGTTGGGACAGGGGATGAAGCTTTCTTT. It specifies CASSVGTGDEAFF.

The chain is built from TRBV7-2 and TRBJ2-2; D may correspond to TRBD1 or TRBD2 (5 bases each). Per the germline V gene, CDR1 is SGHTA and CDR2 is FQGNSA. V was trimmed by 3 bases and J by 2 bases, leaving 10 bases between them. The CDR3 spans 15 residues. This CDR3 is CASSLGPKNTGELFF. The DNA of the CDR3 is TGTGCCAGCAGCTTGGGACCAAAAAACACCGGGGAGCTGTTTTTT.

J is TRBJ1-2 and V is TRBV7-9; D not resolved. Trimming shortened V by 2 bases and J by 8 bases, and 18 bases separated the two germline ends. This CDR3 contains 15 residues. CDR1 is SEHNR and CDR2 is FQNEAQ in the germline V gene (reference sequence). DNA of the CDR3: TGTGCCAGCAGCTTACCGATTTCTTTGGGGAACGGCTACACCTTC. Its protein is CASSLPISLGNGYTF.

A note on this clonotype: This likely reflects a read error, since a far larger clone is one base away. The chain is built from TRBV6-2 or TRBV6-3 and TRBJ2-2; no definite D call. CDR3 length equals 13 residues. The V gene's germline CDR1 is MNHEY and CDR2 SVGEGT. The CDR3 spells CASSYSSTRELFF. The DNA of the CDR3 is TGTGCCAGCAGTTACTCGAGCACCCGGGAGCTGTTTTTT.

A note on this clonotype: The CDR3 end shows no conserved phenylalanine or tryptophan, and so a read error is likely. The genes are TRBV5-5 and TRBJ2-7; either TRBD1 or TRBD2 may fit D (5 bases each). The length of the CDR3 is 12 residues. The germline V gene encodes CDR1 SGHKS and CDR2 YYEKEE (reference sequence). V gave up 4 bases and J gave up 7 bases, with 12 bases separating them. The CDR3 loop reads CASSITWGEQYL. The DNA for the CDR3 is TGTGCCAGCAGCATCACCTGGGGGGAGCAGTACCTC.

This clonotype was picked up many times. This sequence joins TRBV2 and TRBJ1-5; D gene unclear. The V and J ends lost 6 bases and 1 base respectively, with 7 bases between them. Germline CDR1 and CDR2: SNHLY and FYNNEI. The CDR3 extends over 13 amino acids. DNA of the CDR3: TGTGCCAGCAGGGGCCGAAGCAATCAGCCCCAGCATTTT. This encodes CASRGRSNQPQHF. Full variable domain (remainder filled in from reference TRBV2 and TRBJ1-5): EPEVTQTPSHQVTQMGQEVILRCVPISNHLYFYWYRQILGQKVEFLVSFYNNEISEKSEIFDDQFSVERPDGSNFTLKIRSTKLEDSAMYFCASRGRSNQPQHFGDGTRLSIL.

The chain recombines TRBV5-1 with TRBJ2-7, with TRBD2 matching 10 bases. The CDR3 loop spans 16 amino acids. CDR1 and CDR2 (germline): SGHRS, YFSETQ. Trimming took 1 base from V and 0 from J; bases not matched to a gene: 4. The CDR3 DNA reads as TGCGCCAGCAGCTTGTCGCCTAGCGGGAGCTCCTACGAGCAGTACTTC. It codes for CASSLSPSGSSYEQYF.

This clonotype was counted many times. The genes are TRBV3-1 and TRBJ2-2; the D gene could be TRBD1 or TRBD2 (5 bases each). CDR3 length: 17 amino acids. Trimming cost V 0 bases and J 2 bases, with 13 bases left between them. Germline CDR1 LGHDT, CDR2 YNNKEL (reference sequence). The CDR3 DNA reads as TGTGCCAGCAGCCAAGACCCGGGACCCTTTAACACCGGGGAGCTGTTTTTT. Its protein is CASSQDPGPFNTGELFF.

This chain uses TRBV28 with TRBJ2-7, with D tentatively TRBD1 (6 bases). Looked up from germline, CDR1 is MDHEN and CDR2 is SYDVKM. Trimming pared 6 bases from V and 7 bases from J, leaving 22 bases between. The CDR3 is 15 amino acids. The CDR3 protein is CASSPLGQGSGEQYF. The DNA of the CDR3 is TGTGCCAGCAGCCCCCTCGGGCAGGGGTCGGGAGAGCAGTACTTC.

In this sample, this clonotype turned up many times. The chain uses TRBV9 and TRBJ2-5; 10 nucleotides align to TRBD2. V was clipped by 0 bases and J by 5 bases; unmatched bases: 10. This CDR3 spans 17 amino acids. Looked up from germline, CDR1 is SGDLS and CDR2 is YYNGEE. DNA of the CDR3: TGTGCCAGCAGCGTAGACGGTTCTAGCGGGAGACTGGAGACCCAGTACTTC. Its protein product is CASSVDGSSGRLETQYF.

Many counts were recorded for this clonotype. The chain recombines TRBV5-1 with TRBJ1-2, with TRBD1 identical over 7 bases. The V and J ends lost 0 bases and 8 bases, in that order; junction bases with no gene match: 7. The germline V gene encodes CDR1 SGHRS and CDR2 YFSETQ. The CDR3 runs to 14 residues. This chain's CDR3 is CASSLEGALYGYTF. CDR3 nucleotides: TGCGCCAGCAGCTTGGAGGGGGCTTTGTACGGCTACACCTTC.

The gene calls are TRBV14 and TRBJ2-3; 7 positions agree with TRBD2. The CDR3 is 16 residues long. After removal of 4 bases from V and 4 bases from J, the junction contained 11 bases not matched to a gene. Germline CDR1 is SGHDN and CDR2 is FVKESK. The CDR3 loop is CASSPGLLRPPDTQYF. The CDR3 DNA reads as TGTGCCAGCAGCCCGGGACTATTGAGGCCCCCAGATACGCAGTATTTT.

This clonotype has a count of ten or more. The rearrangement uses TRBV5-1 and TRBJ2-1; D unclear. The CDR3 is 14 amino acids. V was cut by 4 bases and J by 2 bases, with 10 bases left in between. Germline CDR1 reads SGHRS; CDR2 reads YFSETQ. The chain's CDR3 is CASSLQETYNEQFF. CDR3 DNA: TGCGCCAGCAGCCTTCAGGAGACCTACAATGAGCAGTTCTTC.

This clonotype was picked up many times. This sequence joins TRBV11-2 and TRBJ2-1, with D possibly matching TRBD2 (6 bases). This CDR3 region has 18 residues. Trimming cost V 5 bases and J 0 bases, with 20 bases left between them. Germline lookup yields CDR1 SGHAT and CDR2 FQNNGV. This chain's CDR3 is CASSPRLSGLSSYNEQFF. The CDR3 nucleotides are TGTGCCAGCAGCCCCAGACTTAGCGGACTGAGCTCCTACAATGAGCAGTTCTTC.